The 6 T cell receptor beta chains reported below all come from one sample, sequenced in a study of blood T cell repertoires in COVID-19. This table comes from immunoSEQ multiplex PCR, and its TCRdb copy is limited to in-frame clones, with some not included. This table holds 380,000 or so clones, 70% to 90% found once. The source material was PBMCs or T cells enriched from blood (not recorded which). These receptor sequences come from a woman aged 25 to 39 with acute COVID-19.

This CDR3 reads CASSQEGSGSGTFF. In DNA form, the CDR3 reads TGTGCCAGCAGCCAAGAGGGGTCGGGGTCCGGTACTTTCTTT. This sequence joins TRBV4-2 and TRBJ1-1; D not resolved. Germline V gene data show CDR1 as LGHNA and CDR2 as YNFKEQ. The CDR3 has 14 amino acids. Trimming stripped 0 bases from V and 12 bases from J, with 17 bases between.

CDR3 coding DNA: TGTGCCAGTAGTCTCGCTGGGGGGGGACTTCAGCCCCAGCATTTT. It yields the protein CASSLAGGGLQPQHF. V usage is TRBV19 and J usage is TRBJ1-5; a weak D match, TRBD1 (5 bases). CDR3 length equals 15 residues. Trimming pared 5 bases from V and 6 bases from J, leaving 17 bases between. The V gene's germline CDR1 is LNHDA and CDR2 SQIVND (reference sequence).

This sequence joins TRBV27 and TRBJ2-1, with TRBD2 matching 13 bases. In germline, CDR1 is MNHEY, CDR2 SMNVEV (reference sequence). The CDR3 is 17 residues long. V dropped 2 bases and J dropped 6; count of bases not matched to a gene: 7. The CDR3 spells CASSLRSGLAGSNEQFF. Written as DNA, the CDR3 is TGTGCCAGCAGTTTAAGGTCGGGACTAGCGGGGTCCAATGAGCAGTTCTTC.

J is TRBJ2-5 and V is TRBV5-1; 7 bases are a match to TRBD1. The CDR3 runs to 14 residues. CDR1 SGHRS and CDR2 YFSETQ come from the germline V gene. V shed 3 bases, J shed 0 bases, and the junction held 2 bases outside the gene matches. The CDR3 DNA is TGCGCCAGCAGCTCGACAGGGAACCAAGAGACCCAGTACTTC. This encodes CASSSTGNQETQYF.

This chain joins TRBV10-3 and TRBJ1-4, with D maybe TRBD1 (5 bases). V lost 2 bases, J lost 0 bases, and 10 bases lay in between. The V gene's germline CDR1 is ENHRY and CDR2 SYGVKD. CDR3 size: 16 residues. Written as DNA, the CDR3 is TGTGCCATCAGTGAGGGGGGGTTAGCAACTAATGAAAAACTGTTTTTT. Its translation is CAISEGGLATNEKLFF.

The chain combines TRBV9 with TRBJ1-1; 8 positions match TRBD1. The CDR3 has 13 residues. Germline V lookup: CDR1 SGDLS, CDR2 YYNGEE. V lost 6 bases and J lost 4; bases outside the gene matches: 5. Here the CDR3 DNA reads TGTGCCAGCACGGGAACAGGGGGCACTGAAGCTTTCTTT. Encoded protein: CASTGTGGTEAFF.